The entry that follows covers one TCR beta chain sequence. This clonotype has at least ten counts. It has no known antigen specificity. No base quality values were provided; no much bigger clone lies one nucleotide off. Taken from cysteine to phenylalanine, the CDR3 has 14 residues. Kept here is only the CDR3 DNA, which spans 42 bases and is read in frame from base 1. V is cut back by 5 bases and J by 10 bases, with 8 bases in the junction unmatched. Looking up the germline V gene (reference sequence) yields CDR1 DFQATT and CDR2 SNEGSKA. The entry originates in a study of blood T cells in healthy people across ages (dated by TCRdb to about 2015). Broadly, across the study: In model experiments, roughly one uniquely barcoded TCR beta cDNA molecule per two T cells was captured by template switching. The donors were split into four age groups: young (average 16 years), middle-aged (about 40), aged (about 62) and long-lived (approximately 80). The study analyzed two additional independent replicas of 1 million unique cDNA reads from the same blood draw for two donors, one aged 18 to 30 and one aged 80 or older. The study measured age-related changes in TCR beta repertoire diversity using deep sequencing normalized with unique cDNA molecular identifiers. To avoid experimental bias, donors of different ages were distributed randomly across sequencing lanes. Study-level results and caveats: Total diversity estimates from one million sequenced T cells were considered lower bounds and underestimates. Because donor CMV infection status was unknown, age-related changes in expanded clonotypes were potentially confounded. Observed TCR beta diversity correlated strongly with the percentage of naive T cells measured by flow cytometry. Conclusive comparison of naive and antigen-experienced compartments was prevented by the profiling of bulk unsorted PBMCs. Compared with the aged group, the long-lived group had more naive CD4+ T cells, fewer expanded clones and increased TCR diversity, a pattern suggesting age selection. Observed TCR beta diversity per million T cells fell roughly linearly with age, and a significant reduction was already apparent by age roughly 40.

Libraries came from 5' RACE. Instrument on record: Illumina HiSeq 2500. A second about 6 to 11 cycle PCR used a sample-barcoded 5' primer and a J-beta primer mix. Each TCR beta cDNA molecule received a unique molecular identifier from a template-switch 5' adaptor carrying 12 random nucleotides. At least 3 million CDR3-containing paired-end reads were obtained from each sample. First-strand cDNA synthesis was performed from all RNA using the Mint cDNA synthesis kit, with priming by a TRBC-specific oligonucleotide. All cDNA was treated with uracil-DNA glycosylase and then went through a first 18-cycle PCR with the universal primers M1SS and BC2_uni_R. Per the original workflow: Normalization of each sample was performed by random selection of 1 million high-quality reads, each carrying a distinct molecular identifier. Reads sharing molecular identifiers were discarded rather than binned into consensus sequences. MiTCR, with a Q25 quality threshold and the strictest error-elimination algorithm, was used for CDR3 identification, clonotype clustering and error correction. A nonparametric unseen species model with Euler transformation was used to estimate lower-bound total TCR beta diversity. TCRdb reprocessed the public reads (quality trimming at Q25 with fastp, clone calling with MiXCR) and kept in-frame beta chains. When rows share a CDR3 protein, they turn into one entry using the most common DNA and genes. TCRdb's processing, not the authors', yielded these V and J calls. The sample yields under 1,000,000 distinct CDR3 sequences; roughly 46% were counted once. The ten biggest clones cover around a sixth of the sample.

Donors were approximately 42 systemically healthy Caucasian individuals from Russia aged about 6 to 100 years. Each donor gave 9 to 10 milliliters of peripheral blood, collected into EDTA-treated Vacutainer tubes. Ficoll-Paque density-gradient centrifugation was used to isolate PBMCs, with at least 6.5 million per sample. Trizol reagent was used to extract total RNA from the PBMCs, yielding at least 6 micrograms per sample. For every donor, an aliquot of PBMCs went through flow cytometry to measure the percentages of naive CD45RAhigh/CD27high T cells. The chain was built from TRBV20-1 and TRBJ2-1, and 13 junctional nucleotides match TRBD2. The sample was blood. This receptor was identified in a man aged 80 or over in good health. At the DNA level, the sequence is TGCAGTGCTCCCCCGGGACTAGCGGGAAACGAGCAGTTCTTC. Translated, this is CSAPPGLAGNEQFF.